Included here is one T cell receptor (beta chain) sequence, with context. Authors' data handling: For nucleated cells, counts were estimated from reference gene primer amplification. The table came from immunoSEQ multiplex PCR; TCRdb's copy has only in-frame clones and leaves some out. That table is the source of V, J and clone size, and D and trimming were worked out from the DNA. The sample lists some 350,000 clones, around 90% occurring once. This sample was taken from a study of blood T cell repertoires in COVID-19. About the study: Specimens from acute and convalescent COVID-19 originated in the United States, Italy and Spain. The analysed material was cDNA or gDNA that came from T cells, B-cell-depleted T cells, or PBMCs.

Unmatched junction bases numbered 17, after V lost 8 bases and J lost 9 bases. Germline V CDR1 and CDR2: MNHEY, SMNVEV (reference sequence). The CDR3 loop spans 17 amino acids. The TCR sequence derives from a woman aged 18-30 years who had recovered from COVID-19. The sequencing sample was made of peripheral blood. The J gene is TRBJ1-5, the V gene TRBV27; 12 positions match TRBD1. The CDR3 nucleotides are TGTGCCAGCGCGCGGGACAGGGGGCGCCCTGTAGGCCTGCCCCAGCATTTT. Residues: CASARDRGRPVGLPQHF.